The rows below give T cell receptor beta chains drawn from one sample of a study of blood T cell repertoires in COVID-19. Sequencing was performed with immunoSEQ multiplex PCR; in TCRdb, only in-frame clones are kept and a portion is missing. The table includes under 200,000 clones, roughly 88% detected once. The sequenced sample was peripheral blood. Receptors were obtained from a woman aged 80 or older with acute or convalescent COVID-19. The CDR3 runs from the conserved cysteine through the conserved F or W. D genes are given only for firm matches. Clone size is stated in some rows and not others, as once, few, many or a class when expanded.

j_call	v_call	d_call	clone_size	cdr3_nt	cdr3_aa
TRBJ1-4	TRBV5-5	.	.	TGTGCCAGCAGCACCCGACAGGTACTAAGAGGTGAAAAACTGTTTTTT	CASSTRQVLRGEKLFF
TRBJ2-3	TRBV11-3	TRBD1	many	TGTGCCAGCAGCTTCGGGACAGGGAGTCCCACAGATACGCAGTATTTT	CASSFGTGSPTDTQYF
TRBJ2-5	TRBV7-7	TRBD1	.	TGTGCCAGCAGCCAGGGGACAGGGGGTGGCGAGACCCAGTACTTC	CASSQGTGGGETQYF
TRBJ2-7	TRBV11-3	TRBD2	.	TGTGCCAGCAGCGCCAGTAGCGGGATAGCCTACGAGCAGTACTTC	CASSASSGIAYEQYF
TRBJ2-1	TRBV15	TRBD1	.	TGTGCCACCAGCAGACCACAGGGGACGAATGAGCAGTTCTTC	CATSRPQGTNEQFF
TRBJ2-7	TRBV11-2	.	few	TGTGCCAGCAGCTTAGACGGACAGCCCTCCTACGAGCAGTACTTC	CASSLDGQPSYEQYF
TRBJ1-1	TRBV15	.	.	TGTGCCACCAGCACGGACAGGAACACTGAAGCTTTCTTT	CATSTDRNTEAFF
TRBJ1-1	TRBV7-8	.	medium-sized	TGTGCCAGCAGCTTAGGGGGGGGAGGGACTGAAGCTTTCTTT	CASSLGGGGTEAFF
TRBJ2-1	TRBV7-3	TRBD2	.	TGTGCCAGCAGCTCCGGACTAGCCTTCTACAATGAGCAGTTCTTC	CASSSGLAFYNEQFF
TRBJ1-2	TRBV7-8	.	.	TGTGCCAGCAGCAACTTACTGCAGGCTGGCTACACCTTC	CASSNLLQAGYTF
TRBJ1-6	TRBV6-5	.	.	TGTGCCAGCAGCCTCCAGGGCTCCTATAATTCACCCCTCCACTTT	CASSLQGSYNSPLHF
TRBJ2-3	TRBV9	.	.	TGTGCCAGCACCCCACTCGGGAGCGATACGGCAGATACGCAGTATTTT	CASTPLGSDTADTQYF
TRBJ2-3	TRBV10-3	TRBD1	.	TGTGCCATCAGTGAGTCCACCGGGACAGTAGGGATCACGGGTACGCAGTATTTT	CAISESTGTVGITGTQYF
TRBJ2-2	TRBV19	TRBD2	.	TGTGCCAGTAGTACCCGACTAGCGGGAGGGATCCCCGGGGAGCTGTTTTTT	CASSTRLAGGIPGELFF
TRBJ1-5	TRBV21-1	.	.	TGTGCCAGCAGCGAAGACAGGGGAAGGAATCAGCCCCAGCATTTT	CASSEDRGRNQPQHF
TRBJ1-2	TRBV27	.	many	TGTGCCAGCAGTTTGAGTCCCAACTATGGCTACACCTTC	CASSLSPNYGYTF
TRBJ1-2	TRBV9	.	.	TGTGCCAGCAGTTCCCCCGGTGGCTACACCTTC	CASSSPGGYTF
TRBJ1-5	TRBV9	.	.	TGTGCCAGTAGTAGAGAGGCTAGCAATCAGCCCCAGCATTTT	CASSREASNQPQHF
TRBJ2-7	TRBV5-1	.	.	TGCGCCAGCAGCTTGGACAGGGAGTACGGCTACGAGCAGTACTTC	CASSLDREYGYEQYF
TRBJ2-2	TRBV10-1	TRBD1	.	TGCGCCAGCAGTAGGGGGCCCGGGGAGCTGTTTTTT	CASSRGPGELFF
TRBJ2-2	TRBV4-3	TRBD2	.	TGCGCCAGCAGCCAAGATGGAGGCGGGGGGGCCGGGGAGCTGTTTTTT	CASSQDGGGGAGELFF
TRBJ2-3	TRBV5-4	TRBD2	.	TGTGCCAGCAGCTTGGGACTAGCTAGCACAGATACGCAGTATTTT	CASSLGLASTDTQYF
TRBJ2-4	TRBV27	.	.	TGTGCCAGCAGTCACCGGAGAGGAAACATTCAGTACTTC	CASSHRRGNIQYF